The 4 T cell receptor beta chains presented below share a single source sample, sequenced in a study of cytomegalovirus exposure and HLA in healthy donors. The PCR used 60 Vbeta and 13 Jbeta primers. The table came from immunoSEQ multiplex PCR; TCRdb's copy has only in-frame clones and leaves some out. The profile covers roughly 55,000 clones, with approximately 71% appearing a single time and about a third taken by the ten largest. The sequenced sample was PBMCs. Source of these receptors: a man in his forties in good health and CMV-seropositive.

This sequence joins TRBV4-1 and TRBJ2-1; 8 nucleotides line up with TRBD2. The CDR3 contains 17 residues. The germline V gene has CDR1 MGHRA and CDR2 YSYEKL. The V and J ends lost 3 bases and 6 bases, in that order; junction bases with no gene match: 13. CDR3 nucleotides: TGCGCCAGCAGCCAGCGAACCGGGACTAGTTTTTTCAATGAGCAGTTCTTC. It codes for CASSQRTGTSFFNEQFF.

The chain has TRBV18 and TRBJ1-1, with D unclear. The CDR3 extends over 17 amino acids. The germline V and J ends were trimmed by 2 bases and 0 bases, with 16 bases remaining between them. CDR1 KGHSH and CDR2 LQKENI come from the germline V gene. The CDR3 bases are TGTGCCAGCTCACCAATGGGTGCAGGTGGAATGAACACTGAAGCTTTCTTT. Protein: CASSPMGAGGMNTEAFF. Combining the CDR3 with reference TRBV18 and TRBJ1-1 gives the whole variable domain NAGVMQNPRHLVRRRGQEARLRCSPMKGHSHVYWYRQLPEEGLKFMVYLQKENIIDESGMPKERFSAEFPKEGPSILRIQQVVRGDSAAYFCASSPMGAGGMNTEAFFGQGTRLTVV.

CDR3 loop: CASSPNRGGASETQYF. CDR3 DNA: TGTGCCAGCAGTCCCAACCGCGGGGGGGCCTCGGAGACCCAGTACTTC. The chain combines TRBV6-6 with TRBJ2-5, with 9 bases fitting TRBD2. CDR3 length: 16 residues. The V segment lost 5 bases and the J segment 5 bases; nucleotides outside the gene matches: 12. Per the germline V gene, CDR1 is MNHNY and CDR2 is SVGAGI (reference sequence).

The V and J genes are TRBV30 and TRBJ1-1; maybe TRBD1 (5 bases). The V and J ends lost 0 bases and 6 bases respectively, with 14 bases between them. From germline, CDR1 is GTSNPN and CDR2 SVGIG (reference sequence). CDR3 size: 14 residues. CDR3 residues: CAWSVKRGLAEAFF. The CDR3 DNA follows: TGTGCCTGGAGTGTAAAAAGGGGCCTGGCTGAAGCTTTCTTT.